The rows below give T cell receptor beta chains drawn from one sample of a study of T cells after yellow fever vaccination. TCRdb re-called the 5' RACE reads through MiXCR, storing one row per CDR3 protein. The sample lists about 630,000 distinct CDR3 sequences, approximately 13% occurring once. The sample consisted of PBMCs, taken on the day of the yellow fever booster vaccination. The receptors stem from a man under 40 who received the YFV17D yellow fever vaccine. CDR3s include the opening cysteine and the closing phenylalanine or tryptophan. A D gene is named only where the DNA matches it firmly. Part of the rows lack a size; the others show once, few, many or a class for expanded clones.

j_call,clone_size,d_call,v_call,cdr3_aa,cdr3_nt
TRBJ1-1,few,TRBD1,TRBV5-1,CASSSSGQGGAFF,TGCGCCAGCAGCTCTTCGGGACAGGGGGGAGCTTTCTTT
TRBJ2-3,.,TRBD2,TRBV10-2,CASSESLAVSTDTQYF,TGCGCCAGCAGTGAGTCCCTAGCGGTTAGCACAGATACGCAGTATTTT
TRBJ2-1,.,TRBD1,TRBV4-3,CASSQEPGQSYNEQFF,TGCGCCAGCAGCCAAGAACCGGGACAGTCCTACAATGAGCAGTTCTTC
TRBJ2-1,many,.,TRBV27,CASSLANYNEQFF,TGTGCCAGCAGTTTGGCGAATTACAATGAGCAGTTCTTC
TRBJ1-4,few,.,TRBV7-2,CASSRDEKLFF,TGTGCCAGCAGTCGAGACGAAAAACTGTTTTTT
TRBJ2-2,few,.,TRBV11-1,CASSLGPVSRSHAGELFF,TGTGCCAGCAGCTTGGGACCTGTCTCACGATCACACGCCGGGGAGCTGTTTTTT
TRBJ1-5,.,.,TRBV25-1,CASSEGYNQPQHF,TGTGCCAGCAGTGAGGGGTATAATCAGCCCCAGCATTTT
TRBJ2-1,few,.,TRBV2,CASFRGGPTSYNEQFF,TGTGCCAGCTTTAGGGGGGGCCCCACCTCCTACAATGAGCAGTTCTTC
TRBJ2-4,.,.,TRBV5-5,CASSLNGAGTKNIQYF,TGTGCCAGCAGCTTAAATGGGGCAGGGACCAAAAACATTCAGTACTTC
TRBJ2-3,.,TRBD2,TRBV5-4,CASSLRLAGIADTQYF,TGTGCCAGCAGCTTGCGCCTAGCGGGGATTGCAGATACGCAGTATTTT
TRBJ2-7,.,.,TRBV12-3/TRBV12-4,CASKYREAYSYEQYF,TGTGCCAGCAAATATAGGGAGGCCTACTCCTACGAGCAGTACTTC
TRBJ2-5,few,.,TRBV9,CASSVGPTAQETQYF,TGTGCCAGCAGCGTAGGACCGACAGCCCAAGAGACCCAGTACTTC
TRBJ2-1,few,TRBD1,TRBV20-1,CSARAGQGANEQFF,TGCAGTGCACGGGCGGGACAGGGGGCCAATGAGCAGTTCTTC
TRBJ2-7,.,.,TRBV20-1,CSAANRQLPYEQYF,TGCAGTGCGGCAAATCGACAGCTTCCCTACGAGCAGTACTTC
TRBJ2-5,.,.,TRBV7-2,CASRPASGTDFGAQYF,TGTGCCAGCAGGCCCGCCTCCGGGACTGACTTTGGGGCCCAGTACTTC
TRBJ1-1,.,.,TRBV7-2,CGSSLVQGVMNTEAFF,TGTGGCAGCAGCTTAGTTCAAGGAGTAATGAACACTGAAGCTTTCTTT
TRBJ1-5,few,.,TRBV18,CASSQGFDQPQHF,TGTGCCAGCTCACAAGGGTTTGATCAGCCCCAGCATTTT
TRBJ2-6,.,.,TRBV6-2/TRBV6-3,CASRDGGRSSTGANVLTF,TGTGCCAGCAGGGATGGGGGACGGTCATCAACCGGGGCCAACGTCCTGACTTTC
TRBJ1-6,few,.,TRBV7-2,CASSLGRSPLHF,TGTGCCAGCAGCTTGGGGCGTTCACCCCTCCACTTT
TRBJ2-6,few,.,TRBV19,CATQTSSGANVLTF,TGTGCCACCCAAACTTCCTCCGGGGCCAACGTCCTGACTTTC
TRBJ2-6,.,.,TRBV5-1,CASEFGSGANVLTF,TGCGCCAGCGAGTTCGGGTCTGGGGCCAACGTCCTGACTTTC
TRBJ2-5,few,.,TRBV20-1,CSASLKQETQYF,TGCAGTGCTAGCCTAAAACAAGAGACCCAGTACTTC
TRBJ2-3,few,TRBD2,TRBV28,CASGLAGGLDTQYF,TGTGCCAGCGGACTAGCGGGAGGTTTAGATACGCAGTATTTT
TRBJ2-1,few,.,TRBV20-1,CSATLGGGASYNEQFF,TGCAGTGCTACCCTCGGGGGCGGGGCCTCCTACAATGAGCAGTTCTTC
TRBJ2-7,.,TRBD2,TRBV5-5,CASNPPRGAGDEQYF,TGTGCCAGCAACCCTCCGAGGGGAGCGGGGGACGAGCAGTACTTC
TRBJ2-2,.,.,TRBV12-3/TRBV12-4,CASKLFGGVEAGELFF,TGTGCCAGCAAACTCTTCGGAGGGGTAGAGGCCGGGGAGCTGTTTTTT
TRBJ2-1,.,TRBD2,TRBV14,CASSYGTSGNAEQFF,TGTGCCAGCAGCTATGGGACTAGCGGGAACGCTGAGCAGTTCTTC
TRBJ2-7,many,TRBD1,TRBV27,CASSLRDSSSYEQYF,TGTGCCAGCAGTTTGAGGGACAGCAGCTCCTACGAGCAGTACTTC
TRBJ2-1,many,.,TRBV5-1,CASSLEERGEQFF,TGCGCCAGCAGCTTGGAAGAGAGGGGTGAGCAGTTCTTC
TRBJ2-2,few,TRBD2,TRBV4-3,CASSRASGRNTGELFF,TGCGCCAGCAGCCGGGCTAGCGGGAGGAACACCGGGGAGCTGTTTTTT
TRBJ2-3,.,TRBD1,TRBV7-3,CASSLSGQGVDTQYF,TGTGCCAGCAGCTTATCCGGACAGGGCGTAGATACGCAGTATTTT
TRBJ2-3,.,.,TRBV5-1,CASSLVWGGVVTDTQYF,TGCGCCAGCAGCTTGGTGTGGGGCGGAGTGGTCACAGATACGCAGTATTTT
TRBJ2-7,few,.,TRBV6-1,CASSPTASPSTQQYF,TGTGCCAGCAGTCCTACCGCCTCCCCTAGCACACAGCAGTACTTC
TRBJ1-1,.,TRBD1,TRBV29-1,CSGANRGLGEAFF,TGCAGCGGGGCCAACAGGGGGTTGGGTGAAGCTTTCTTT
TRBJ1-2,.,.,TRBV5-4,CASSLGPRHYGYTF,TGTGCCAGCAGCTTGGGGCCGAGGCACTATGGCTACACCTTC
TRBJ1-2,.,.,TRBV5-5,CASSFKDLYTF,TGTGCCAGCAGCTTCAAGGACCTCTACACCTTC
TRBJ2-3,.,.,TRBV5-6,CASSLGPSRGTDTQYF,TGTGCCAGCAGCTTGGGCCCCTCGAGAGGCACAGATACGCAGTATTTT
TRBJ2-2,few,.,TRBV11-1,CASSYETLVRRGTGELFF,TGTGCCAGCAGCTATGAGACACTGGTACGGAGAGGCACCGGGGAGCTGTTTTTT
TRBJ2-3,few,TRBD1,TRBV6-2/TRBV6-3,CASIALDRESDTQYF,TGTGCCAGCATTGCCTTGGACAGGGAGTCAGATACGCAGTATTTT
TRBJ2-5,few,.,TRBV12-3/TRBV12-4,CASSLAQGRETQYF,TGTGCCAGCAGTTTAGCGCAGGGACGGGAGACCCAGTACTTC
TRBJ1-6,.,TRBD1,TRBV3-1,CASSQARGVSPLHF,TGTGCCAGCAGCCAAGCCAGGGGGGTTTCACCCCTCCACTTT
TRBJ2-1,few,TRBD1,TRBV24-1,CATSDFTQTGAEQFF,TGTGCCACCAGTGATTTTACCCAGACAGGGGCTGAGCAGTTCTTC
TRBJ2-3,few,TRBD2,TRBV20-1,CSASTSGRGDTQYF,TGCAGTGCTAGCACTAGCGGGAGGGGAGATACGCAGTATTTT
TRBJ1-5,few,TRBD1,TRBV6-5,CASSYGTGFFQPQHF,TGTGCCAGCAGTTACGGGACAGGGTTTTTTCAGCCCCAGCATTTT
TRBJ2-5,.,.,TRBV7-8,CASSLLGEGLQETQYF,TGTGCCAGCAGCTTGCTGGGTGAGGGCTTGCAGGAGACCCAGTACTTC
TRBJ2-1,few,.,TRBV20-1,CSARTRGYEQFF,TGCAGTGCTAGAACAAGGGGTTATGAGCAGTTCTTC
TRBJ2-1,.,TRBD2,TRBV12-3/TRBV12-4,CASRRTLAGGLGEQFF,TGTGCCAGCAGAAGGACACTAGCGGGAGGGCTCGGTGAGCAGTTCTTC
TRBJ1-4,few,TRBD1,TRBV27,CASSLSRTGSGKLFF,TGTGCCAGCAGTTTATCGAGGACAGGCTCAGGAAAACTGTTTTTT
TRBJ2-7,.,.,TRBV7-2,CASSPTKDHVYEQYF,TGTGCCAGCAGCCCAACGAAGGACCACGTCTACGAGCAGTACTTC
TRBJ2-1,.,TRBD2,TRBV9,CASSEGLAGVGEQFF,TGTGCCAGCAGCGAGGGACTAGCGGGAGTCGGTGAGCAGTTCTTC
TRBJ2-5,.,TRBD2,TRBV4-3,CASSQAGGTSGRETQYF,TGCGCCAGCAGCCAAGCTGGAGGGACTAGCGGGAGAGAGACCCAGTACTTC
TRBJ2-1,once,.,TRBV19,CASTVMGSSLDRNLYNEQFF,TGTGCCAGTACCGTTATGGGATCGTCGTTAGACAGGAACCTCTACAATGAGCAGTTCTTC
TRBJ2-7,few,.,TRBV5-5,CASSLSARPHYEQYF,TGTGCCAGCAGCTTGTCCGCGAGGCCACACTACGAGCAGTACTTC
TRBJ2-7,.,.,TRBV5-4,CASSSKQGIPYEQYF,TGTGCCAGCAGCTCGAAACAGGGTATCCCCTACGAGCAGTACTTC
TRBJ1-5,.,.,TRBV6-1,CASSRLGAENQPQHF,TGTGCCAGCAGCCGCCTAGGGGCAGAAAATCAGCCCCAGCATTTT
TRBJ2-1,few,.,TRBV19,CASSTTVSSYNEQFF,TGTGCCAGTAGTACGACTGTCAGCTCCTACAATGAGCAGTTCTTC
TRBJ2-1,many,TRBD2,TRBV6-1,CASSRGTSGYNEQFF,TGTGCCAGCAGTCGTGGGACTAGCGGCTACAATGAGCAGTTCTTC